The following is a T cell receptor (beta chain) sequence with its context. Its antigen is as yet unknown. This may come from a read error, since a much larger clone is one base off. Because it lacks the conserved phenylalanine or tryptophan at the end, this CDR3 is likely a read error. Template material for TCR beta VDJ and CDR3 profiling consisted of genomic DNA. TCRdb recomputed calls from the reads with MiXCR, one row per CDR3 protein. Found here are 150,000 or so distinct CDR3 sequences, over 40% of them singletons; the top ten hold 2.5% to 4%. The patients chosen for sequencing had shown expansion of CD8+CD57+ cells (detected by flow cytometry). These data are taken from a study of CD8+CD57+ T cells in acquired aplastic anemia. Study-wide findings and caveats: Patient and control CD8+ Simpson's diversity was not significantly different. Patients and controls shared 25 to 35 CD8+ CDR3 sequences, highly expressed in patients.

This CDR3 is built from 16 residues. CDR1 is SGHAT, CDR2 FQNNGV, per germline. V shed 5 bases and J 2 bases; nucleotides not matched to a gene: 9. This chain joins TRBV11-2 and TRBJ2-5, with TRBD2 matching 9 bases. This TCR came from a human donor with aplastic anemia. Sequencing was performed on sorted CD4+, CD8+, or CD8+CD57+ T cells (not recorded which) from PBMCs. The CDR3 nucleotides are TGTGCCAGCAGCGGAGGTGCTAGCGGGGCACAAGAGACCCAGTACCTC. Encoded protein: CASSGGASGAQETQYL.